The sequence of this T cell receptor beta chain was determined in a study of blood T cell repertoires in COVID-19. Looking at the study overall: The samples span acute and convalescent COVID-19 from the United States, Italy and Spain. The cDNA or gDNA used as material had been derived from T cells, B-cell-depleted T cells, or PBMCs.

The length of the CDR3 is 14 residues. Trimming at V came to 5 bases and at J to 3 bases, leaving 4 bases not matched to a gene. Germline V CDR1 and CDR2: LNHDA, SQIVND (reference sequence). Sequencing used immunoSEQ multiplex PCR; TCRdb keeps in-frame clones, though not all of them. The table has tens of thousands of clones, roughly 87% seen once. V is TRBV19 and J is TRBJ2-7; 10 bases are a match to TRBD1. The sequence was collected from a woman between 50 and 59 years old with active or convalescent COVID-19. The sequencing input was peripheral blood. DNA of the CDR3: TGTGCCAGTAGTTCCGGGACAGGGGTCTACGAGCAGTACTTC. Residues: CASSSGTGVYEQYF.